This T cell receptor (beta chain) was documented in a study of T cells in Graves' hyperthyroidism and ophthalmopathy (dated by TCRdb to the late 2010s). In the study overall: Peripheral blood samples were taken at the time of initial diagnosis, prior to any treatment. Following sampling, methimazole starting at 30 mg daily was given to hyperthyroidism patients, and high-dose intravenous methylprednisolone was given to ophthalmopathy patients. According to the paper, TCR Vbeta CDR3 sequencing was carried out on 135 peripheral blood samples, which came from about 45 ophthalmopathy, 80 or so hyperthyroidism and about 17 progressor patients. To identify TCR V-J signatures that set the groups apart, the researchers used a discovery cohort of 100 or so patients, made up of 40 to 45 with Graves' ophthalmopathy and 57 with stable Graves' hyperthyroidism. The approximately 100 discovery patients were divided at random into training and test sets in a 7:3 ratio. In several Graves' hyperthyroidism patients, the study also compared T-cell repertoires from thyroid tissue with T-cell repertoires from blood. Prospective prediction of ophthalmopathy was tested in an independent validation cohort of 18 to 20 hyperthyroidism patients and approximately 17 patients who later progressed to ophthalmopathy. Study-level results and caveats: Most expanded thyroid clonotypes (frequency above 0.001) were also detected in blood, a finding suggesting that blood repertoires may reflect thyroid immune responses. No statistical method was used to set the sample size in advance, and investigators knew the group allocation. In validation, the model predicted progression to ophthalmopathy with roughly 70% sensitivity and about 73% specificity, a median of approximately 6.7 months before onset. A 13 V-J signature model separated ophthalmopathy from stable hyperthyroidism, with about 88% sensitivity and around 84% specificity in cross-validation and 80%/75% in testing.

Amplification of TCR beta CDR3 regions was carried out from RNA transcripts. The TCR CDR3 was subjected to a first round of RT-PCR using the HTBI primer set and the Qiagen OneStep RT-PCR kit. The libraries were constructed in a second round of multiplex PCR and then size-selected and purified. Libraries were sequenced paired-end with 100 bp reads on an Illumina HiSeq2000. From the authors' description of their analysis: SOAPnuke was used to process the raw data, removing reads that contained adapters or uncalled bases, had a mean Phred below 15, or lacked an exact match to the constant primer or identifier. High-quality paired reads were merged using COPE v1.2.5, and each unique nucleotide sequence was defined as a clonotype. Clonotypes were aligned to IMGT TRBV, TRBD and TRBJ reference segments using MiTCR v1.1. Analysis was restricted to V-J combinations with a frequency above 0.0001, which covered roughly 99% of repertoires. A TCS score was defined as the ratio of F50 (clonal expansion) to E x V (chaos), with BLOSUM62-based TCRdist applied between CDR3 peptides within each V-J. Welch's t-statistics and random forest reduced 514 V-J features to 10 to 15, which were used in a naive Bayes classifier (R e1071). TCRdb itself trimmed the public reads at Q25 with fastp, ran MiXCR and retained productive beta chains. Entries that share a CDR3 protein sequence are merged under the most common genes and DNA. The V and J calls reflect TCRdb's pipeline rather than the authors' work. Counted in this sample were roughly 380,000 distinct CDR3 sequences; approximately 15% of them appeared once. The ten largest clones take up around 10% of the sample.

This clonotype was counted only a few times. No antigen is known for it. The sample holds no much larger clone one base away, and base qualities are not on file. Stable Graves' hyperthyroidism was defined as the absence of progression to ophthalmopathy over 18 months of follow-up. The hyperthyroidism patients were between 18 and 65 years old and newly diagnosed, with a disease duration of less than 2 months. The study excluded patients with uncontrolled infections, other autoimmune diseases, pregnancy or lactation. Diagnoses relied on clinical symptoms, serum thyroxine and TRAb, thyroid ultrasound and orbital computed tomography. PBMCs were separated from approximately 10 ml of fresh peripheral blood using Ficoll-Paque density gradient centrifugation. Total RNA was extracted with Trizol reagent, and quality was checked on an Agilent 2100 Bioanalyzer. Based on the germline V gene, the CDR1 and CDR2 sequences are SGHRS and YFSETQ. Its CDR3 holds 13 amino acids, cysteine through phenylalanine. Only the CDR3 DNA is retained, 39 bases long and in frame from the first base. The trim is 3 bases for V and 4 bases for J, with a gap of 10 bases between the germline ends.

Material: blood. The rearranged chain carries TRBV5-1 and TRBJ1-2; the D segment cannot be called with confidence. The source of this sequence is a woman in her sixties with Graves' hyperthyroidism. The CDR3 protein: CASSYGRTYGYTF. The DNA reads as follows: TGCGCCAGCAGCTACGGACGGACCTATGGCTACACCTTC. Joined to the reference TRBV5-1 and TRBJ1-2 proteins, this CDR3 gives the full variable domain: KAGVTQTPRYLIKTRGQQVTLSCSPISGHRSVSWYQQTPGQGLQFLFEYFSETQRNKGNFPGRFSGRQFSNSRSEMNVSTLELGDSALYLCASSYGRTYGYTFGSGTRLTVV.